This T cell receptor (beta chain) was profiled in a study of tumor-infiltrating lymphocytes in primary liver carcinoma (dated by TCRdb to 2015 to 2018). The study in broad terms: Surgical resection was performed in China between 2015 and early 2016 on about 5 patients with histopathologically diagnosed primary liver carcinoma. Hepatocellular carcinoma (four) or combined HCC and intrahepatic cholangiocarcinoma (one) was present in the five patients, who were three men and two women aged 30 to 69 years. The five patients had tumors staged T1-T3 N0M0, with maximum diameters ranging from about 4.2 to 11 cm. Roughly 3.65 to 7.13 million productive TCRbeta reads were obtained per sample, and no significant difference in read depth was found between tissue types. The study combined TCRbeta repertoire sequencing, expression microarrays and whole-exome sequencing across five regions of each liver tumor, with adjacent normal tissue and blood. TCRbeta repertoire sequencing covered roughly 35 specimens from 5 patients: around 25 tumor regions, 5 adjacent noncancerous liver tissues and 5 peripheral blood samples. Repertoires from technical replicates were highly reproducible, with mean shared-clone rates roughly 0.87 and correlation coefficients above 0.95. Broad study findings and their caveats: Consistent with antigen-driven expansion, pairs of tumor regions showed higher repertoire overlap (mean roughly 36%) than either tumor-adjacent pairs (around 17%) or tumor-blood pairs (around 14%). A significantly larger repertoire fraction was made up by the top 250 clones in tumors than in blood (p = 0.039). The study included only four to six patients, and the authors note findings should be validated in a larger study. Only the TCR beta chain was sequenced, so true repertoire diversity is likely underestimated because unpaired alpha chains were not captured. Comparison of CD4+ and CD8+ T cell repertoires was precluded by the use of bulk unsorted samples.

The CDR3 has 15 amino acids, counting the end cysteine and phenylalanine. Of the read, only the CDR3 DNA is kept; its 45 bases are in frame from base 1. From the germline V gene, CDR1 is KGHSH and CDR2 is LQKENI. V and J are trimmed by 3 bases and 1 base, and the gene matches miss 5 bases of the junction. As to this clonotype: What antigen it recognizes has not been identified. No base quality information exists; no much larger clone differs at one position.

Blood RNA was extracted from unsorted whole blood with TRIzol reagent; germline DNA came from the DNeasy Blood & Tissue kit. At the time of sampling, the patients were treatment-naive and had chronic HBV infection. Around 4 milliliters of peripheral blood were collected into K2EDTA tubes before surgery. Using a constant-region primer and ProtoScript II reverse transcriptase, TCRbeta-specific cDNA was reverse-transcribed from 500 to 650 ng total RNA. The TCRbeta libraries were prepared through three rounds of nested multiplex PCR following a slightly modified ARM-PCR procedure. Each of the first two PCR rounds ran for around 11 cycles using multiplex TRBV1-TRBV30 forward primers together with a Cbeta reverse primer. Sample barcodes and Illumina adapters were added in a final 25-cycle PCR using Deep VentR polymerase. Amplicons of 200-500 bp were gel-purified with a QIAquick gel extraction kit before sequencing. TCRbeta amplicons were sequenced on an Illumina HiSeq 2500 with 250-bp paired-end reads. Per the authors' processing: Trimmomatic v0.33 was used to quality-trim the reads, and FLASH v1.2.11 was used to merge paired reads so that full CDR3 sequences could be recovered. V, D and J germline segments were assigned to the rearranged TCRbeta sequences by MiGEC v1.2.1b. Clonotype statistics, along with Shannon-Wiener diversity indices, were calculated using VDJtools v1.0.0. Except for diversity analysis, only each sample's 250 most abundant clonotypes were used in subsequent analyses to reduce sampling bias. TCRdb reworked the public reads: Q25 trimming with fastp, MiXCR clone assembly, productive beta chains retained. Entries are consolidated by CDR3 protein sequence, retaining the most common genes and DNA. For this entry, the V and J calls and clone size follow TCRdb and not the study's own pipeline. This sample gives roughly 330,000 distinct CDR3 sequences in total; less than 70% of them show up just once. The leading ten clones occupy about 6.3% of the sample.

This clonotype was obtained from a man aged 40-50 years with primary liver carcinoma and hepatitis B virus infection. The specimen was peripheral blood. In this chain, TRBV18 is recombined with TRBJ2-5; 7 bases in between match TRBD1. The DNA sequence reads TGTGCCAGCTCACCTCTGACAGGGCCCCAAGAGACCCAGTACTTC. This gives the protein CASSPLTGPQETQYF.